A selection of T cell receptor beta chains follows, all from one sample in a study of neoadjuvant nivolumab and ipilimumab in lung cancer. The protocol was immunoSEQ multiplex PCR, while the TCRdb copy is restricted to in-frame clones and leaves out a portion. The profile covers roughly 8,700 clones, with roughly 80% appearing a single time and roughly 3.2% taken by the ten largest. The starting material was tumor tissue, obtained after neoadjuvant nivolumab, alone or with ipilimumab, at or shortly before surgery. The source is an adult with non-small cell lung cancer. The CDR3 runs from the conserved cysteine through the conserved F or W. D genes are given only for firm matches. Clone size is stated in some rows and not others, as once, few, many or a class when expanded.

few	TRBJ2-3	TRBD1	TRBV14	CASSQAGQGRKDTQYF	TGTGCCAGCAGCCAAGCGGGACAGGGGAGGAAGGATACGCAGTATTTT
.	TRBJ1-5	.	TRBV6-6	CASSYSGSSNQPQHF	TGTGCCAGCAGTTACTCAGGGTCGAGCAATCAGCCCCAGCATTTT
once	TRBJ2-3	TRBD2	TRBV10-3	CAIRETIGTSGDTQYF	TGTGCCATCAGGGAAACGATAGGGACTAGTGGAGATACGCAGTATTTT
.	TRBJ1-1	TRBD1	TRBV18	CASSLRQGQGTEAFF	TGTGCCAGCTCACTAAGACAGGGGCAAGGCACTGAAGCTTTCTTT
.	TRBJ2-7	TRBD1	TRBV7-8	CASSLGGTGQKQYF	TGTGCCAGCAGCTTAGGGGGGACAGGGCAGAAGCAGTACTTC
.	TRBJ1-2	.	TRBV30	CAWCTDLIYGYTF	TGTGCCTGGTGTACTGACTTAATTTATGGCTACACCTTC
few	TRBJ2-7	.	TRBV19	CATLEGNTYEQYF	TGTGCCACCCTAGAGGGGAATACCTACGAGCAGTACTTC
.	TRBJ2-7	.	TRBV28	CASSLGGPFSYEQYF	TGTGCCAGCAGTTTGGGGGGCCCCTTCTCCTACGAGCAGTACTTC
.	TRBJ2-1	.	TRBV11-1	CASSLVPRDNEQFF	TGTGCCAGCAGCTTAGTACCCAGGGACAATGAGCAGTTCTTC
once	TRBJ2-7	.	TRBV7-9	CASSLAAREQYF	TGTGCCAGCAGCTTAGCGGCCAGGGAGCAGTACTTC
.	TRBJ2-1	TRBD2	TRBV5-1	CASSLGGGRNEQFF	TGCGCCAGCAGCTTGGGCGGGGGGCGAAATGAGCAGTTCTTC
.	TRBJ2-7	.	TRBV25-1	CASRVPLHEQYF	TGTGCCAGCAGGGTCCCTCTACACGAGCAGTACTTC
.	TRBJ2-7	.	TRBV19	CASSASGGWSYEQYF	TGTGCCAGTAGTGCCAGCGGCGGGTGGAGCTACGAGCAGTACTTC
.	TRBJ2-1	TRBD1	TRBV18	CASSPGQAANEQFF	TGTGCCAGCTCACCCGGACAGGCCGCCAATGAGCAGTTCTTC
.	TRBJ2-5	.	TRBV7-9	CASSLQGETQYF	TGTGCCAGCAGCTTGCAGGGGGAGACCCAGTACTTC
.	TRBJ2-1	.	TRBV19	CATLGGHNEQFF	TGTGCCACCCTGGGGGGACACAATGAGCAGTTCTTC
.	TRBJ2-5	.	TRBV5-1	CASSLWGWEETQYF	TGCGCCAGCAGCTTATGGGGCTGGGAAGAGACCCAGTACTTC
.	TRBJ2-7	.	TRBV25-1	CASSESQGGYYEQYF	TGTGCCAGCAGTGAATCACAGGGAGGGTACTACGAGCAGTACTTC
.	TRBJ2-2	TRBD1	TRBV5-1	CASSLNSGTANTGELFF	TGCGCCAGCAGCCTGAATTCCGGGACAGCGAACACCGGGGAGCTGTTTTTT
.	TRBJ2-7	.	TRBV7-3	CASSRGPTGTYEQYF	TGTGCCAGCAGCCGAGGCCCCACTGGAACCTACGAGCAGTACTTC
.	TRBJ2-2	TRBD2	TRBV19	CASNGGADTGELFF	TGTGCCAGTAACGGGGGGGCGGACACCGGGGAGCTGTTTTTT
.	TRBJ1-4	.	TRBV25-1	CASEYEKLFF	TGTGCCAGCGAGTATGAAAAACTGTTTTTT
.	TRBJ2-7	.	TRBV27	CASASQGSEQYF	TGTGCCAGCGCCTCACAGGGATCCGAGCAGTACTTC
.	TRBJ1-5	.	TRBV28	CASTRSGTQHF	TGTGCCAGCACCCGCTCCGGGACCCAGCATTTT
.	TRBJ1-1	TRBD1	TRBV27	CASSFQGATTEAFF	TGTGCCAGCAGTTTCCAGGGGGCAACCACTGAAGCTTTCTTT
few	TRBJ1-5	.	TRBV11-1	CASSLEPYSNQPQHF	TGTGCCAGCAGCTTAGAGCCCTATAGCAATCAGCCCCAGCATTTT
.	TRBJ2-3	TRBD2	TRBV6-5	CASSSGLSTDTQYF	TGTGCCAGCAGCTCGGGACTAAGCACAGATACGCAGTATTTT
.	TRBJ2-5	.	TRBV6-1	CASTTWRDLETQYF	TGTGCCAGCACCACCTGGAGGGATTTAGAGACCCAGTACTTC